This TCR beta chain was sequenced for a study of shared clonotypes between healthy human individuals. Naivety among CD8 cells was defined by CD45RO negativity and positive CCR7 selection, thereby excluding terminally differentiated effector memory CD45RA+ cells. Sequenced by immunoSEQ multiplex PCR; TCRdb stores in-frame clones only, minus some. The sample comprises about 2.1 million clones, 90% to 95% of which are singletons, and over 1.5% rests with the top ten. Findings and limits, study-wide: In having few donors, the study represented limited genetic and exposure-history diversity.

A word on this clone: The target antigen is unknown.

The specimen sequenced was naive CD8+ T cells from PBMCs. This sequence was found in a man younger than 35 in good health. Some clones in this sample may be carry-over from other donors' samples.

The CDR3 spells CASSLKDWNNEQFF. In DNA, the CDR3 is TGTGCCAGCAGCCTAAAGGACTGGAACAATGAGCAGTTCTTC. V is TRBV11-2 and J is TRBJ2-1, with D maybe TRBD2 (5 bases). V was pared by 5 bases and J by 5 bases, with 13 bases between. Germline V lookup: CDR1 SGHAT, CDR2 FQNNGV. The CDR3 is 14 residues long.